Listed below are T cell receptor beta chains from one sample, sequenced in a study of beta chain features in type 1 diabetes. Clones were sequenced by immunoSEQ multiplex PCR, and TCRdb holds only the in-frame ones, with some missing. Here the sample spans fewer than 350,000 clones, about 20% being singletons. The sequencing input was naive CD4+ T cells from blood. The receptors were gathered from a woman in her late teens or twenties in good health. The CDR3 runs from the conserved cysteine through the conserved F or W. The D gene is left open where the match is weak. Where a row states a size, it is once, few, many or the class of an expanded clone; other rows omit it.

>few|TRBJ2-2|.|TRBV4-2
CASSQDTFANTGELFF
TGTGCCAGCAGCCAAGATACTTTCGCGAACACCGGGGAGCTGTTTTTT
>few|TRBJ2-6|TRBD1|TRBV29-1
CSVQGAGANVLTF
TGCAGCGTTCAGGGGGCTGGGGCCAACGTCCTGACTTTC
>once|TRBJ2-1|TRBD2|TRBV2
CASSEFEGGPSNEQFF
TGTGCCAGCAGTGAATTTGAGGGAGGGCCCTCGAATGAGCAGTTCTTC
>few|TRBJ2-4|TRBD1|TRBV2
CASRGQGGIQYF
TGTGCCAGCAGGGGACAGGGAGGCATTCAGTACTTC
>.|TRBJ2-7|.|TRBV7-9
CASSLEQLPSYEQYF
TGTGCCAGCAGCTTAGAACAGCTCCCCTCCTACGAGCAGTACTTC
>few|TRBJ1-2|TRBD1|TRBV9
CASSLDRGQNYGYTF
TGTGCCAGCAGTCTCGACAGGGGGCAAAACTATGGCTACACCTTC
>.|TRBJ1-1|.|TRBV30
CAWSSRVEAFF
TGTGCCTGGAGTAGCAGGGTTGAAGCTTTCTTT
>few|TRBJ2-7|.|TRBV7-2
CASSLVQGPYEQYF
TGTGCCAGCAGCTTAGTGCAGGGCCCCTACGAGCAGTACTTC
>.|TRBJ1-4|TRBD1|TRBV7-9
CASSLGLDRGSNEKLFF
TGTGCCAGCAGCCTAGGGCTGGACAGGGGTTCTAATGAAAAACTGTTTTTT
>once|TRBJ1-1|TRBD1|TRBV9
CASSVGESIEDRVNTEAFF
TGTGCCAGCAGCGTAGGAGAAAGTATTGAGGACAGGGTCAACACTGAAGCTTTCTTT
>.|TRBJ1-1|TRBD1|TRBV2
CASSPGQGGNTEAFF
TGTGCCAGCAGTCCCGGACAGGGCGGGAACACTGAAGCTTTCTTT
>few|TRBJ2-1|TRBD2|TRBV9
CASSAGGLLNNEQFF
TGTGCCAGCAGTGCGGGGGGACTATTAAACAATGAGCAGTTCTTC
>few|TRBJ1-1|.|TRBV2
CASSEQALNTEAFF
TGTGCCAGCAGTGAACAGGCCTTGAACACTGAAGCTTTCTTT
>.|TRBJ2-7|TRBD1|TRBV29-1
CSARRGDRHEQYF
TGCAGCGCCCGCAGAGGGGACAGACACGAGCAGTACTTC
>few|TRBJ2-7|TRBD1|TRBV2
CASRRQGNTYEQYF
TGTGCCAGCAGGAGACAGGGTAATACCTACGAGCAGTACTTC
>few|TRBJ1-6|TRBD1|TRBV5-6
CASSLYRGQPPLHF
TGTGCCAGCAGCTTGTACAGGGGGCAACCACCCCTCCACTTT
>.|TRBJ1-2|TRBD1|TRBV30
CAWSSQGARGYTF
TGTGCCTGGAGTAGCCAGGGGGCGCGGGGCTACACCTTC
>.|TRBJ1-1|.|TRBV5-1
CASSLIRNTEAFF
TGCGCCAGCAGCTTGATCCGGAACACTGAAGCTTTCTTT
>.|TRBJ2-7|TRBD2|TRBV9
CASSGGTSGRGEQYF
TGTGCCAGCAGCGGCGGGACTAGCGGGAGGGGCGAGCAGTACTTC
>.|TRBJ2-7|.|TRBV29-1
CSVEVTGYYEQYF
TGCAGCGTTGAAGTAACGGGATACTACGAGCAGTACTTC
>.|TRBJ2-3|TRBD2|TRBV7-9
CATELAGSTDTQYF
TGTGCCACCGAACTAGCGGGTAGCACAGATACGCAGTATTTT
>.|TRBJ2-7|.|TRBV13
CASSHSYEQYF
TGTGCCAGCAGCCACTCCTACGAGCAGTACTTC
>few|TRBJ2-6|.|TRBV5-5
CASTGLTGSGANVLTF
TGTGCCAGCACGGGCTTAACAGGGTCTGGGGCCAACGTCCTGACTTTC
>.|TRBJ2-5|.|TRBV25-1
CASSALQGRETQYF
TGTGCCAGCAGTGCCTTACAGGGACGAGAGACCCAGTACTTC
>few|TRBJ2-1|TRBD1|TRBV5-1
CASSLWDRGNEQFF
TGCGCCAGCAGCTTGTGGGACAGGGGCAATGAGCAGTTCTTC
>few|TRBJ1-5|TRBD1|TRBV18
CASSLPPWTGGQPQHF
TGTGCCAGCTCACTACCCCCGTGGACAGGTGGTCAGCCCCAGCATTTT
>.|TRBJ2-2|TRBD1|TRBV4-3
CASSQERQGHTGELFF
TGCGCCAGCAGCCAAGAGAGACAGGGACACACCGGGGAGCTGTTTTTT
>few|TRBJ1-3|.|TRBV9
CASSATASGNTIYF
TGTGCCAGCAGCGCCACAGCCTCTGGAAACACCATATATTTT
>.|TRBJ1-1|.|TRBV7-9
CASSLGWQGGLSTEAFF
TGTGCCAGCAGCTTAGGGTGGCAGGGAGGTTTGAGCACTGAAGCTTTCTTT
>few|TRBJ1-2|.|TRBV4-2
CASSQDQYGYTF
TGTGCCAGCAGCCAAGACCAGTATGGCTACACCTTC
>.|TRBJ2-1|.|TRBV5-1
CASSSTDRSYNEQFF
TGCGCCAGCAGCTCCACAGATCGCTCCTACAATGAGCAGTTCTTC
>.|TRBJ2-7|TRBD2|TRBV19
CASGGLESYEQYF
TGTGCCAGTGGGGGACTAGAGTCCTACGAGCAGTACTTC
>.|TRBJ1-2|TRBD1|TRBV25-1
CASSVPGQGRSGYTF
TGTGCCAGCAGCGTACCGGGACAGGGGCGGTCGGGCTACACCTTC
>.|TRBJ2-2|.|TRBV18
CASSSSSANTGELFF
TGTGCCAGCTCTTCTAGCTCCGCGAACACCGGGGAGCTGTTTTTT
>few|TRBJ1-6|.|TRBV16
CASSQNTGPSNSPLHF
TGTGCCAGCAGCCAAAACACAGGGCCGAGCAATTCACCCCTCCACTTT
>few|TRBJ1-1|TRBD1|TRBV25-1
CASSDGQANTEAFF
TGTGCCAGCAGTGATGGACAGGCGAACACTGAAGCTTTCTTT
>.|TRBJ2-7|.|TRBV4-3
CASSQDRTSYEQYF
TGCGCCAGCAGCCAAGATCGCACTTCCTACGAGCAGTACTTC
>few|TRBJ2-2|.|TRBV7-9
CAVSGTKTTGELFF
TGTGCCGTGTCCGGGACAAAGACCACCGGGGAGCTGTTTTTT
>.|TRBJ2-1|.|TRBV5-6
CASSLDFPSYNEQFF
TGTGCCAGCAGCTTGGACTTCCCTTCCTACAATGAGCAGTTCTTC
>.|TRBJ2-2|.|TRBV5-4
CASSSAGGAGELFF
TGTGCCAGCAGTTCAGCTGGCGGGGCCGGGGAGCTGTTTTTT
>few|TRBJ2-3|TRBD1|TRBV29-1
CSARQGTSTDTQYF
TGCAGCGCCAGACAGGGAACTAGCACAGATACGCAGTATTTT
>few|TRBJ2-7|.|TRBV9
CASSVSVGPPEPEQYF
TGTGCCAGCAGCGTATCTGTGGGGCCCCCCGAGCCCGAGCAGTACTTC
>.|TRBJ1-2|TRBD1|TRBV14
CASSQAWTGGYTF
TGTGCCAGCAGCCAAGCGTGGACAGGGGGCTACACCTTC
>.|TRBJ1-5|.|TRBV30
CASAEDSNQPQHF
TGTGCCTCCGCCGAGGATAGCAATCAGCCCCAGCATTTT
>.|TRBJ1-1|.|TRBV6-1
CASSVRSAAEAFF
TGTGCCAGCAGTGTTCGCTCGGCGGCTGAAGCTTTCTTT
>.|TRBJ2-1|TRBD2|TRBV6-5
CASRTSGGSYNEQFF
TGTGCCAGCAGGACTAGCGGAGGCTCCTACAATGAGCAGTTCTTC
>.|TRBJ2-5|.|TRBV7-2
CASSSRGETQYF
TGTGCCAGCAGCTCCAGGGGAGAGACCCAGTACTTC
>.|TRBJ2-5|TRBD1|TRBV19
CASSFRTGEAETQYF
TGTGCCAGTAGTTTCCGTACAGGGGAAGCAGAGACCCAGTACTTC
>few|TRBJ2-1|TRBD2|TRBV9
CASSVGLAGGREQFF
TGTGCCAGCAGCGTAGGACTAGCGGGGGGGCGGGAGCAGTTCTTC